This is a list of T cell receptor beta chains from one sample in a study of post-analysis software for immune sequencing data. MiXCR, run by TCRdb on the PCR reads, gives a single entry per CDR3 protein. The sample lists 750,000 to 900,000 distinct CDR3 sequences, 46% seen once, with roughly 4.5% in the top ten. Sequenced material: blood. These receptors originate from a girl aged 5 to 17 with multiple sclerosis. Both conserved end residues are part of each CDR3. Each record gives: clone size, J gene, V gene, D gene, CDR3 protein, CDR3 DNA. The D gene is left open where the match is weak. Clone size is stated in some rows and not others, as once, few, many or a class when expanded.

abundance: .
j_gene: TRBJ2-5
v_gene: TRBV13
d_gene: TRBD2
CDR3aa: CASSLRSSGIETQYF
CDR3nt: TGTGCCAGCAGCTTAAGGTCTAGCGGGATCGAGACCCAGTACTTC

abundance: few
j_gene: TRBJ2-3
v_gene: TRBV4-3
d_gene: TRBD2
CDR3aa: CASSPGASGGGTQYF
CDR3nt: TGCGCCAGCAGCCCCGGGGCGAGCGGGGGTGGTACGCAGTATTTT

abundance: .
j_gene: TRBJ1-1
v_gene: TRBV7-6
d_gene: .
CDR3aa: CASSLVGGGNTEAFF
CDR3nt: TGTGCCAGCAGCTTAGTGGGGGGCGGGAACACTGAAGCTTTCTTT

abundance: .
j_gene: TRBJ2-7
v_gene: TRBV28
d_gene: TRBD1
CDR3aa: CASSGQGRIIYNEQYF
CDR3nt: TGTGCCAGCAGTGGACAGGGCAGGATTATCTACAATGAGCAGTACTTC

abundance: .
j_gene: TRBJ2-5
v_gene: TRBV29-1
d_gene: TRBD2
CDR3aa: CSVRAGGFQETQYF
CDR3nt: TGCAGCGTACGAGCGGGGGGGTTCCAAGAGACCCAGTACTTC

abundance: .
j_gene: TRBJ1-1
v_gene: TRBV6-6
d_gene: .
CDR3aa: CASSYSRVSMNTEAFF
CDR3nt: TGTGCCAGCAGTTACTCCCGGGTCTCGATGAACACTGAAGCTTTCTTT

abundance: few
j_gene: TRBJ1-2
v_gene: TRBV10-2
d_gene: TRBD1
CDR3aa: CASSGFRTGVYGYTF
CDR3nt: TGCGCCAGCAGTGGATTCAGGACAGGGGTCTATGGCTACACCTTC

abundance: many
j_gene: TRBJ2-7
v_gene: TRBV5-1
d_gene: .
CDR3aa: CASSFGGATYEQYF
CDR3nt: TGCGCCAGCAGCTTTGGGGGGGCGACCTACGAGCAGTACTTC

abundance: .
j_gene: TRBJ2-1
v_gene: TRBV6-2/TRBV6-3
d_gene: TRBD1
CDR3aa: CASSKTPGQYNEQFF
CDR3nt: TGTGCCAGCAGTAAGACACCGGGACAGTACAATGAGCAGTTCTTC

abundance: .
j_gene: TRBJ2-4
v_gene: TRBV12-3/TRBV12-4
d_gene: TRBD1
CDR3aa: CASSLGQGSENIQYF
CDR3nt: TGTGCCAGCAGTTTAGGACAGGGGAGCGAAAACATTCAGTACTTC

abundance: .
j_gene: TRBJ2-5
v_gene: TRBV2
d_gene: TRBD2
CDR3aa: CASKGLEETQDF
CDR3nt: TGTGCCAGCAAAGGACTAGAGGAGACCCAGGACTTC

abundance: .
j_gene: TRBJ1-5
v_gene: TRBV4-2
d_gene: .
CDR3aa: CASSQDGQDLSNQPQHF
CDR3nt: TGTGCCAGCAGCCAAGATGGGCAGGACCTTAGCAATCAGCCCCAGCATTTT

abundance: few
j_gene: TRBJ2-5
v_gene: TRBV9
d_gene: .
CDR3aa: CASSVAGAGGSQETQYF
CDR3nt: TGTGCCAGCAGCGTAGCGGGGGCCGGGGGGTCCCAAGAGACCCAGTACTTC

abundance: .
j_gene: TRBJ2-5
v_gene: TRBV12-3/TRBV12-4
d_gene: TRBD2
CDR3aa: CASSRRTSEDYGQYF
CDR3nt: TGTGCCAGCAGTAGGAGGACTAGCGAAGACTACGGGCAGTACTTC

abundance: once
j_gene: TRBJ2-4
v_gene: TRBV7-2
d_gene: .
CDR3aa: CASSPRAAQNIQYF
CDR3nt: TGTGCCAGCAGCCCCCGTGCAGCCCAAAACATTCAGTACTTC

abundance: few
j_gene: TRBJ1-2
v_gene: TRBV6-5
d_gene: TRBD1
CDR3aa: CASSYSGLGTGGYGYTF
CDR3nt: TGTGCCAGCAGTTACTCGGGTCTTGGGACAGGGGGATATGGCTACACCTTC

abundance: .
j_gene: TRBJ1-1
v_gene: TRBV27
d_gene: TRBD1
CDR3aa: CASSPGQGKTEAFF
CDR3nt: TGTGCCAGCAGTCCCGGACAGGGCAAGACTGAAGCTTTCTTT

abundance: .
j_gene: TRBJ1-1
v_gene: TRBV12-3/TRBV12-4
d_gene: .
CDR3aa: CASGRRGSGTEAFF
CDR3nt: TGTGCCAGCGGGCGAAGGGGTTCGGGCACTGAAGCTTTCTTT

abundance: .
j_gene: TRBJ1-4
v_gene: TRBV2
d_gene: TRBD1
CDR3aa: CASRTGTGDEKLFF
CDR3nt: TGTGCCAGCAGAACCGGGACAGGGGACGAAAAACTGTTTTTT

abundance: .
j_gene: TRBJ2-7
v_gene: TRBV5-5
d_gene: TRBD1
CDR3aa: CASSYPGTGVAVTYEQYF
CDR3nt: TGTGCCAGCAGCTACCCCGGGACAGGGGTGGCGGTTACCTACGAGCAGTACTTC

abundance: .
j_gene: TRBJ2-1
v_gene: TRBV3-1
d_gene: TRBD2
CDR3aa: CASSQAGLAGGQFF
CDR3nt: TGTGCCAGCAGCCAAGCTGGACTGGCGGGGGGGCAGTTCTTC

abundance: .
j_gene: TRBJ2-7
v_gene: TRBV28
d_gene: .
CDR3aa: CAGNSPWGGASYEQYF
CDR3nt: TGTGCCGGCAATTCACCCTGGGGGGGCGCCTCCTACGAGCAGTACTTC

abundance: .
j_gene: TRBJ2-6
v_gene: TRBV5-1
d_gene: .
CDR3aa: CASSWDTTGTGANVLTF
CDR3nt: TGCGCCAGCAGCTGGGACACGACGGGCACTGGGGCCAACGTCCTGACTTTC

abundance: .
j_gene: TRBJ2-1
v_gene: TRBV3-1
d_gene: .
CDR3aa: CASSQARAGEQFF
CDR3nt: TGTGCCAGCAGCCAAGCTAGGGCGGGTGAGCAGTTCTTC

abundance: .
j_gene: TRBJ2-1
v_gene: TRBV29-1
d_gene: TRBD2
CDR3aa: CSDRTSGRHNEQFF
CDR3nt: TGCAGCGACAGAACTAGCGGGAGACATAATGAGCAGTTCTTC

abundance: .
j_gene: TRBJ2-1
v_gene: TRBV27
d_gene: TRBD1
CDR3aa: CASTQSAGGLGEQFF
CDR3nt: TGTGCCAGCACCCAGAGCGCAGGGGGTTTAGGTGAGCAGTTCTTC

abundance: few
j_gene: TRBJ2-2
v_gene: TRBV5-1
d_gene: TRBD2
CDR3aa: CASSVGLAGNGELFF
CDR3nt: TGCGCCAGCAGCGTTGGACTAGCGGGTAACGGGGAGCTGTTTTTT

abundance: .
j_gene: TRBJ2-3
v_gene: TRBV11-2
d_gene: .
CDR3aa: CASSLEERFLDTQYF
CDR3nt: TGTGCCAGCAGCTTAGAAGAGAGGTTTCTAGATACGCAGTATTTT

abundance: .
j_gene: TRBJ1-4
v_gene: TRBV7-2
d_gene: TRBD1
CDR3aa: CASSSRQGAANEKLFF
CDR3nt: TGTGCCAGCAGCTCCAGACAGGGGGCTGCTAATGAAAAACTGTTTTTT

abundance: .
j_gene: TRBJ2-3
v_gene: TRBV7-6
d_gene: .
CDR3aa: CASSPLSGTDTQYF
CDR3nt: TGTGCCAGCAGCCCACTCTCGGGCACAGATACGCAGTATTTT

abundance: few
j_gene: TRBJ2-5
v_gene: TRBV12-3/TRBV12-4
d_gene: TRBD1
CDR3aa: CASSSRTGWETQYF
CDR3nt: TGTGCCAGCAGTTCTCGGACAGGGTGGGAGACCCAGTACTTC

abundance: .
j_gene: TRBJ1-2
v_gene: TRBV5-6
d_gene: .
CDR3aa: CASSLRSRISFPGYTF
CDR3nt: TGTGCCAGCAGCTTGAGGTCGCGGATTTCCTTCCCCGGCTACACCTTC

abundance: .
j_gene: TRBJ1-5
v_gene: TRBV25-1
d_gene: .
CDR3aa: CATPWGDTNQPQHF
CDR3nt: TGTGCCACCCCGTGGGGGGACACAAATCAGCCCCAGCATTTT

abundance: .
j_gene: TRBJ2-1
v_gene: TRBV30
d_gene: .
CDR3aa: CAWTTASGPYNEQFF
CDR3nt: TGTGCCTGGACCACGGCCAGCGGGCCCTACAATGAGCAGTTCTTC

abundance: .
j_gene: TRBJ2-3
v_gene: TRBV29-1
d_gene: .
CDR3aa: CSVDPFTGADTQYF
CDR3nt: TGCAGCGTTGACCCCTTCACGGGCGCAGATACGCAGTATTTT

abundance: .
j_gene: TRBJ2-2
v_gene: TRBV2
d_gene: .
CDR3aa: CASSDTKNTGELFF
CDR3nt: TGTGCCAGCAGTGACACAAAGAACACCGGGGAGCTGTTTTTT

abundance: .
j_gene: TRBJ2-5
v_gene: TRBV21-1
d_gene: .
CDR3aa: CASSKPAWGEGSEQYF
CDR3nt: .

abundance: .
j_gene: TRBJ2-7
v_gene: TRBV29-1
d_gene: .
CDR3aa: CSVVAYYEQYF
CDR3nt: TGCAGCGTTGTTGCCTACTACGAGCAGTACTTC

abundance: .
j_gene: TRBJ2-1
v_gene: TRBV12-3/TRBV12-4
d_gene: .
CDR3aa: CASSPSKRYNEQFF
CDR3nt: TGTGCCAGCAGTCCCTCGAAACGTTACAATGAGCAGTTCTTC

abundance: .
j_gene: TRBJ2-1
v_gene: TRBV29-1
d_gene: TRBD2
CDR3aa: CSVELRNLSVTSGRRNEQFF
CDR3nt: TGCAGCGTTGAACTTCGGAACCTATCAGTAACTAGCGGGAGGAGGAATGAGCAGTTCTTC

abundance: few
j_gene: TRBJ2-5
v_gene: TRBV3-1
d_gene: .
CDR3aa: CASSQDRTSLGETQYF
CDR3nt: TGTGCCAGCAGCCAAGACCGGACTTCCCTGGGGGAGACCCAGTACTTC

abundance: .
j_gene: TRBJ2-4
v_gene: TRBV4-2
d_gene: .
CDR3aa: CASSQGGPINIQYF
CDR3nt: TGTGCCAGCAGCCAGGGGGGACCAATAAACATTCAGTACTTC

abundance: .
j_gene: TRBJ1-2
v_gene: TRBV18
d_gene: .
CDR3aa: CASSPGRDNYGYTF
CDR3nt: TGTGCCAGCTCACCGGGCAGGGACAACTATGGCTACACCTTC